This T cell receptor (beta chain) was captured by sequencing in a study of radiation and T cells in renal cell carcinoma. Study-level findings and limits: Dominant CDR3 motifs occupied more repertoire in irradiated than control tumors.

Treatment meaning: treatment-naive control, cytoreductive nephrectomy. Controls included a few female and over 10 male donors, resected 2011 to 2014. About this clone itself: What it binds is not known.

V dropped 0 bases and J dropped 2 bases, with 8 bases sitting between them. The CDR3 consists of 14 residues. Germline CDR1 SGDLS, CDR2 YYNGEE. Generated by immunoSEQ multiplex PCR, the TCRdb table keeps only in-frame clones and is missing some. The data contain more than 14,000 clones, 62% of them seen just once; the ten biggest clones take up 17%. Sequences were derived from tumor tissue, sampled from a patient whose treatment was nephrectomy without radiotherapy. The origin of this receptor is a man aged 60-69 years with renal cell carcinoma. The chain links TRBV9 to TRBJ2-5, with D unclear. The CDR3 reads CASSVAAAQETQYF. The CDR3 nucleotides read TGTGCCAGCAGCGTAGCCGCAGCGCAAGAGACCCAGTACTTC. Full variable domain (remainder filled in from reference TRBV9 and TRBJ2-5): DSGVTQTPKHLITATGQRVTLRCSPRSGDLSVYWYQQSLDQGLQFLIQYYNGEERAKGNILERFSAQQFPDLHSELNLSSLELGDSALYFCASSVAAAQETQYFGPGTRLLVL.